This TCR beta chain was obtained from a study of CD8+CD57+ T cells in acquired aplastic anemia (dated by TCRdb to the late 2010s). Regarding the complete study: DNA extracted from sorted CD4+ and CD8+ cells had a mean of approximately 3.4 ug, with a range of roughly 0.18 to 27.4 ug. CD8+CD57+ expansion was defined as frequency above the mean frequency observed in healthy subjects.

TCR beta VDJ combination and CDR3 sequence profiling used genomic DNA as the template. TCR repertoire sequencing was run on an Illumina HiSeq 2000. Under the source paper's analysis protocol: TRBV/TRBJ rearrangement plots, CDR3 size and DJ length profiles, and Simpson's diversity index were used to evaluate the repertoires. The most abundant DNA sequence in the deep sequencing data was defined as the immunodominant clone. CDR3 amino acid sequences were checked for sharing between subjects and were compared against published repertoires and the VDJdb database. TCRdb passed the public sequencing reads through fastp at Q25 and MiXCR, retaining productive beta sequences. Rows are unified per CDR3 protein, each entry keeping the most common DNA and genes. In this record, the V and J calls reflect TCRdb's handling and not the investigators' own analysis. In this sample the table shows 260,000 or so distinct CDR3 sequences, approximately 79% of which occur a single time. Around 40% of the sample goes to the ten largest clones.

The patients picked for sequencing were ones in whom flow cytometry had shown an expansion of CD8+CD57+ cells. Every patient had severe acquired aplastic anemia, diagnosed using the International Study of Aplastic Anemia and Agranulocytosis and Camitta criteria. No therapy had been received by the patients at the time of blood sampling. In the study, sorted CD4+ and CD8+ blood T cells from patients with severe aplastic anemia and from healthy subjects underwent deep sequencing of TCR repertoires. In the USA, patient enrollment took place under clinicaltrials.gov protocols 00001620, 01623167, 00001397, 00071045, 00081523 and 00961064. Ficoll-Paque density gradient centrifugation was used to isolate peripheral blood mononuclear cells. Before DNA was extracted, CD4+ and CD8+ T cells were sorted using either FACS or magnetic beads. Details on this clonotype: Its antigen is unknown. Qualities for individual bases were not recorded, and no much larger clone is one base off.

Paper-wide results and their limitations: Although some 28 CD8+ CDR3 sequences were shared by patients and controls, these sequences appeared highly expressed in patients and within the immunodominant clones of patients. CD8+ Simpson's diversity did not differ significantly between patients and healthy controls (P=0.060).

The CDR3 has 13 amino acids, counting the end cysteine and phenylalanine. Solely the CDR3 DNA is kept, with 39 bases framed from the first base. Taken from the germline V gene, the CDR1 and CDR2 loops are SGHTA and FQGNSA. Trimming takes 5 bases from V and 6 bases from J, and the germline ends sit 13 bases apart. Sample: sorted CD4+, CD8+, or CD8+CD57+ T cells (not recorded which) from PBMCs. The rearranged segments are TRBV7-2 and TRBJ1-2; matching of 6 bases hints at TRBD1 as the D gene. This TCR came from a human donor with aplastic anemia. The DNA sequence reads TGTGCCAGCAGCCTTAACAGGGACCATGGCTACACCTTC. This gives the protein CASSLNRDHGYTF.